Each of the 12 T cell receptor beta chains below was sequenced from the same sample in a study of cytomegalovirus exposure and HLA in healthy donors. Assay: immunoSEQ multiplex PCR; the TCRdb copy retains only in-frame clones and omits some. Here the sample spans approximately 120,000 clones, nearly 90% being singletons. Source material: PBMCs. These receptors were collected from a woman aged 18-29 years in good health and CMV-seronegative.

The CDR3: CASSQDRGHEQFF. CDR3 in DNA: TGCGCCAGCAGCCAAGACAGGGGCCATGAGCAGTTCTTC. V is TRBV4-1 and J is TRBJ2-1, with D possibly matching TRBD1 (6 bases). The CDR3 is 13 residues long. Between the trimmed V and J ends, which lost 0 bases and 8 bases, there was a span of 8 bases. Germline values: CDR1 MGHRA, CDR2 YSYEKL.

The CDR3 is CSAGAPYEQYF. In nucleotides, the CDR3 is TGCAGCGCGGGGGCCCCCTACGAGCAGTACTTC. The chain joins TRBV20-1 to TRBJ2-7, with D tentatively TRBD2 (7 bases). The CDR3 runs 11 residues. Germline V gives CDR1 DFQATT, CDR2 SNEGSKA (reference sequence).

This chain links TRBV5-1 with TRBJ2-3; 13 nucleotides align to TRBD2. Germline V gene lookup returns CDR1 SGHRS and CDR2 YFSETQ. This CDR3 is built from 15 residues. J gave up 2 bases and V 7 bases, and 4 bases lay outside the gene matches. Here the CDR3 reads CASGTSGELTDTQYF. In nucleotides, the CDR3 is TGCGCCAGCGGGACTAGCGGGGAGCTCACAGATACGCAGTATTTT. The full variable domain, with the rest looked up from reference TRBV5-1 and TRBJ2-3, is KAGVTQTPRYLIKTRGQQVTLSCSPISGHRSVSWYQQTPGQGLQFLFEYFSETQRNKGNFPGRFSGRQFSNSRSEMNVSTLELGDSALYLCASGTSGELTDTQYFGPGTRLTVL.

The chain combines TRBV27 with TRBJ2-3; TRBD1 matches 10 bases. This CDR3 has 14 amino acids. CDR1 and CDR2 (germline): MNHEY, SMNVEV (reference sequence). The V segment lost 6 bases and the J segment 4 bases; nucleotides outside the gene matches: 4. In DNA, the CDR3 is TGTGCCAGCAGCCGGGACAGGGGTCCAGATACGCAGTATTTT. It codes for CASSRDRGPDTQYF.

CDR3 protein: CASRQDSNQPQHF. CDR3 nucleotides: TGTGCCAGCAGACAGGATAGCAATCAGCCCCAGCATTTT. The V call is TRBV27, the J call TRBJ1-5; possible D gene TRBD1, 5 bases. The CDR3 is made up of 13 amino acids. V was shortened by 6 bases and J by 0 bases, with 6 bases between the two germline ends. CDR1 and CDR2 (germline): MNHEY, SMNVEV (reference sequence).

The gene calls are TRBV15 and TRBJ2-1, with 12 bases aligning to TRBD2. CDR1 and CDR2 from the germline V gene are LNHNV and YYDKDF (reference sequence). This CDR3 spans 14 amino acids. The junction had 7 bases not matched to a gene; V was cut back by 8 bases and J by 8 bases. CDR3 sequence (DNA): TGTGCCACCCTGGGGTCTAGCGGGAGGGATGAGCAGTTCTTC. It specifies CATLGSSGRDEQFF.

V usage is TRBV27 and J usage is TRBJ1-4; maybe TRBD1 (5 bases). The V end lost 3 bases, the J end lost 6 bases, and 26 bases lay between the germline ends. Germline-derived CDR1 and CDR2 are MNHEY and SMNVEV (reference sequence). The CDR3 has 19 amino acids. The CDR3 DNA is TGTGCCAGCAGTTTGACGTCAGGGCAGATAAGAAACGTCGATGAAAAACTGTTTTTT. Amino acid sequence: CASSLTSGQIRNVDEKLFF.

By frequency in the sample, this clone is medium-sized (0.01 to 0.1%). The CDR3 DNA follows: TGTGCCAGCAGCCCACACCGACTAGCGGGAGATTCCGGGGAGCTGTTTTTT. Protein sequence: CASSPHRLAGDSGELFF. The J gene is TRBJ2-2, the V gene TRBV7-9, with 12 bases lining up with TRBD2. Germline CDR1 and CDR2: SEHNR and FQNEAQ (reference sequence). V trimming: 5 bases; J trimming: 6 bases; junction bases outside the gene matches: 10. The CDR3 is 17 residues long.

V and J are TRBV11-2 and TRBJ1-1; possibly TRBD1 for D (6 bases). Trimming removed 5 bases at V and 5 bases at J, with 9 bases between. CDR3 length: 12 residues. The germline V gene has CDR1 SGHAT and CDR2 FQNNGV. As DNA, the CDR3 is TGTGCCAGCAGCCCTACAGGGACTGAAGCTTTCTTT. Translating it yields CASSPTGTEAFF.

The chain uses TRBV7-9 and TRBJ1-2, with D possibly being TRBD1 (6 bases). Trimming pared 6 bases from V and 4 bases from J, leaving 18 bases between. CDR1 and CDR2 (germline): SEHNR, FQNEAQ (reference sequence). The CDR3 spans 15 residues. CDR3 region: CASSFPPGQIYGYTF. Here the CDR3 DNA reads TGTGCCAGCAGTTTTCCTCCCGGACAGATCTATGGCTACACCTTC.

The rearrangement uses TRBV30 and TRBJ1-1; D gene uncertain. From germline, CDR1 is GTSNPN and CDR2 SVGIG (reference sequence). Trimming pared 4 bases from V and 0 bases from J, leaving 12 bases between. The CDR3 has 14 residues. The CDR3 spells CAWTTQSMNTEAFF. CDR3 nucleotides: TGTGCCTGGACCACACAGAGCATGAACACTGAAGCTTTCTTT.

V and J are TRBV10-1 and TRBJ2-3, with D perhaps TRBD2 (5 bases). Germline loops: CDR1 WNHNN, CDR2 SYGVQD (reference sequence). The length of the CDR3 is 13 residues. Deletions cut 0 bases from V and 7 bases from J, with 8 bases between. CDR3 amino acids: CASSESTGNTQYF. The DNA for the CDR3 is TGCGCCAGCAGTGAGTCGACGGGAAATACGCAGTATTTT.